A single sample is the source of the 2 T cell receptor beta chains below, sequenced in a study of Tregs in tolerant kidney transplant recipients. The protocol was immunoSEQ multiplex PCR, while the TCRdb copy is restricted to in-frame clones and leaves out a portion. Of around 98,000 clones in the sample, 80% to 95% were seen once. The sample in question was CD4+ T cells from blood, obtained before the transplant. The receptor source for this set is a human donor who received a combined kidney and bone marrow transplant.

The J gene is TRBJ2-7, the V gene TRBV23-1, with D unresolved. TRBV23-1 counts as an open reading frame of uncertain function. V dropped 3 bases and J dropped 4 bases, with 22 bases sitting between them. This CDR3 contains 17 residues. The CDR3 is CASSHCPTSGCPYEQYF. The CDR3 DNA reads TGCGCCAGCAGTCACTGCCCTACCTCGGGTTGCCCTTACGAGCAGTACTTC.

This clone was found once. The chain is built from TRBV10-3 and TRBJ1-5; 7 positions agree with TRBD1. The V gene's germline CDR1 is ENHRY and CDR2 SYGVKD. V lost 5 bases, J lost 3 bases, and 4 bases stayed unmatched. This CDR3 comprises 14 residues. CDR3 in DNA: TGTGCCATCAGTCCGGACAGGCCCAATCAGCCCCAGCATTTT. Its translation is CAISPDRPNQPQHF.